This entry lists 26 T cell receptor beta chains sequenced from one sample in a study of blood T cell repertoires in COVID-19. The assay was immunoSEQ multiplex PCR, and TCRdb's table has in-frame clones only and misses some. Of about 300,000 clones in the sample, about 89% are singletons; the top ten hold approximately 2.4%. The sample consisted of PBMCs or T cells enriched from blood (not recorded which). These receptors originate from a woman aged 18 to 35 who had recovered from COVID-19.

The J gene is TRBJ1-2, the V gene TRBV5-4; 8 nucleotides line up with TRBD1. J was trimmed by 7 bases and V by 4 bases; bases with no gene match: 9. The CDR3 totals 14 residues. Germline V gives CDR1 SGHNT, CDR2 YYREEE (reference sequence). CDR3 amino acids: CASSPNQGAGGYTF. For the CDR3, the DNA is TGTGCCAGCAGCCCTAATCAGGGGGCGGGTGGCTACACCTTC.

This chain connects TRBV6-5 to TRBJ2-2; no clear D gene. The V end lost 2 bases, the J end lost 0 bases, and 10 bases lay between the germline ends. The CDR3 has 16 residues. Germline CDR1 is MNHEY and CDR2 is SVGAGI. In nucleotides, the CDR3 is TGTGCCAGCAGTTACGAGGCAGTCCCGAACACCGGGGAGCTGTTTTTT. This sequence encodes CASSYEAVPNTGELFF.

About this clone: An end of the junction does not agree with germline; a read error may underlie this. V usage is TRBV11-2 and J usage is TRBJ1-1; the D gene is possibly TRBD1 (6 bases). Germline V lookup: CDR1 SGHAT, CDR2 FQNNGV. The CDR3 is made up of 12 amino acids. CDR3 coding DNA: TGTGCCAGCACCTTAGACAGGCATGAAGCTTTCTTT. This encodes CASTLDRHEAFF.

The chain is built from TRBV29-1 and TRBJ2-7; 12 bases align to TRBD2. With V trimmed by 3 bases and J by 3 bases, 12 bases remained unmatched. In germline, CDR1 is SQVTM, CDR2 ANQGSEA. The CDR3 contains 17 residues. The CDR3 DNA reads TGCAGCGTTGAGGGGCAGGGATCTAGCGGGAGGGACTACGAGCAGTACTTC. This translates into CSVEGQGSSGRDYEQYF.

This chain links TRBV18 with TRBJ2-4, with D unclear. Germline CDR1 reads KGHSH; CDR2 reads LQKENI. Trimming took 2 bases from V and 4 from J, leaving 12 bases between them. This CDR3 is built from 15 residues. The CDR3 reads CASSPNAKLKNIQYF. The CDR3 DNA is TGTGCCAGCTCACCAAATGCTAAATTGAAAAACATTCAGTACTTC.

The chain has TRBV29-1 and TRBJ1-2; 9 nucleotides match TRBD1. V shed 1 base, J shed 5 bases, and the junction held 8 bases outside the gene matches. CDR1 SQVTM and CDR2 ANQGSEA come from the germline V gene. The CDR3 totals 15 residues. The CDR3 DNA reads TGCAGCGTTGAAGCGACGGGGACAGGGACATATGGCTACACCTTC. Its translation: CSVEATGTGTYGYTF.

This clone was counted at least ten times. V and J are TRBV11-2 and TRBJ1-5; no clear D gene. CDR3 length: 13 residues. CDR1 and CDR2 from the germline V gene are SGHAT and FQNNGV. Trimming left V 4 bases short and J 3 bases short, with 7 bases between. CDR3 residues: CASSSGFNQPQHF. The CDR3 nucleotides read TGTGCCAGCAGCTCGGGATTCAATCAGCCCCAGCATTTT.

The genes are TRBV5-1 and TRBJ2-1, with 7 bases that match TRBD1. With 4 bases clipped from V and 2 bases from J, the junction kept 9 bases outside the gene matches. Germline V gene sequence: CDR1 SGHRS, CDR2 YFSETQ. This CDR3 spans 16 amino acids. CDR3 region: CASSPRPGTAYNEQFF. In DNA, the CDR3 is TGCGCCAGCAGCCCGCGGCCCGGGACAGCCTACAATGAGCAGTTCTTC.

This clone appeared a few times. The chain employs TRBV5-4 and TRBJ2-3; possibly TRBD2 for D (5 bases). CDR3 length equals 16 residues. Trimming left V 0 bases short and J 2 bases short, with 13 bases between. Germline assignment: CDR1 SGHNT and CDR2 YYREEE (reference sequence). CDR3 residues: CASSLGGRSHTDTQYF. The CDR3 coding sequence is TGTGCCAGCAGCTTGGGAGGGAGAAGTCACACAGATACGCAGTATTTT.

The CDR3 spells CASSLGQGDIQYF. The CDR3 nucleotides read TGTGCCAGCAGCTTGGGACAGGGGGACATTCAGTACTTC. The chain links TRBV11-2 to TRBJ2-4, with TRBD1 identical over 11 bases. Trimming cost V 3 bases and J 8 bases; bases outside gene matches: 0. This CDR3 spans 13 amino acids. In germline, CDR1 is SGHAT, CDR2 FQNNGV.

V usage is TRBV7-9 and J usage is TRBJ1-4; 10 bases are shared with TRBD1. CDR3 length equals 14 residues. Germline V gives CDR1 SEHNR, CDR2 FQNEAQ (reference sequence). The V gene end was trimmed by 5 bases and the J gene end by 6 bases; junction bases not matched to a gene: 3. The CDR3 nucleotides are TGTGCCAGCAGCCAGGACAGGGGGGATGAAAAACTGTTTTTT. This codes for CASSQDRGDEKLFF.

The genes are TRBV5-4 and TRBJ1-5; D possibly corresponds to TRBD1 (6 bases). The CDR3 is made up of 13 amino acids. CDR1 is SGHNT and CDR2 is YYREEE in the germline V gene (reference sequence). V lost 2 bases and J lost 4, with 7 bases in between. CDR3 region: CASSLGQNQPQHF. DNA of the CDR3: TGTGCCAGCAGCTTAGGACAGAATCAGCCCCAGCATTTT.

The rearrangement joins TRBV6-5 to TRBJ2-7, with 9 bases lining up with TRBD1. CDR3 size: 13 residues. With V trimmed by 8 bases and J by 3 bases, 5 bases remained unmatched. Germline values: CDR1 MNHEY, CDR2 SVGAGI. CDR3 in DNA: TGTGCCAGCTGGACAGGGGAAGGCTACGAGCAGTACTTC. Translated: CASWTGEGYEQYF.

This sequence joins TRBV9 and TRBJ1-2; D gene uncertain. Trimming took 3 bases from V and 8 from J, leaving 20 bases between them. Germline-derived CDR1 and CDR2 are SGDLS and YYNGEE. CDR3 size: 15 residues. CDR3 residues: CASSAMSGSGRGYTF. The CDR3 nucleotides are TGTGCCAGCAGCGCGATGAGTGGTTCAGGAAGGGGCTACACCTTC.

The chain combines TRBV2 with TRBJ2-3, with TRBD2 matching over 11 bases. The CDR3 contains 15 residues. The germline V gene has CDR1 SNHLY and CDR2 FYNNEI. The V gene end was trimmed by 6 bases and the J gene end by 3 bases; junction bases not matched to a gene: 5. CDR3 in DNA: TGTGCCAGCAGCGTAGCGGGGGGGGCAACAGATACGCAGTATTTT. Its translation is CASSVAGGATDTQYF. Supplemented by reference TRBV2 and TRBJ2-3, the full variable domain reads EPEVTQTPSHQVTQMGQEVILRCVPISNHLYFYWYRQILGQKVEFLVSFYNNEISEKSEIFDDQFSVERPDGSNFTLKIRSTKLEDSAMYFCASSVAGGATDTQYFGPGTRLTVL.

This clone was recorded a few times. The rearrangement uses TRBV29-1 and TRBJ2-2; 8 nucleotides line up with TRBD2. Trimming removed 7 bases from V and 5 bases from J; junction bases left unmatched: 12. The CDR3 spans 15 residues. CDR1 and CDR2 from the germline V gene are SQVTM and ANQGSEA. CDR3 region: CSAGGSGSVTGELFF. CDR3 coding DNA: TGCAGCGCGGGAGGCAGCGGGAGTGTAACCGGGGAGCTGTTTTTT.

This chain connects TRBV19 to TRBJ1-2; TRBD1 agrees at 7 bases. This CDR3 is built from 17 residues. Germline CDR1 reads LNHDA; CDR2 reads SQIVND (reference sequence). With V trimmed by 3 bases and J by 0 bases, 10 bases remained unmatched. CDR3 loop: CASSIEAGQETNYGYTF. The CDR3 nucleotides are TGTGCCAGTAGTATTGAAGCCGGACAGGAAACTAACTATGGCTACACCTTC.

The J gene is TRBJ1-5, the V gene TRBV6-5; 9 nucleotides match TRBD1. The V gene's germline CDR1 is MNHEY and CDR2 SVGAGI. This CDR3 contains 15 residues. V dropped 4 bases and J dropped 7; count of bases not matched to a gene: 8. CDR3 loop: CASSFTGGADQPQHF. The CDR3 bases are TGTGCCAGCAGTTTTACAGGGGGCGCCGACCAGCCCCAGCATTTT.

The chain joins TRBV7-2 to TRBJ1-3; possible D gene TRBD1, 5 bases. CDR1 and CDR2 from the germline V gene are SGHTA and FQGNSA. V lost 5 bases and J 0 bases, leaving 11 bases between the germline ends. The CDR3 is 15 residues long. The CDR3 spells CASSRDSYSGNTIYF. Written as DNA, the CDR3 is TGTGCCAGCAGCCGGGACTCCTACTCTGGAAACACCATATATTTT.

The V gene is TRBV4-1, the J gene TRBJ2-7; maybe TRBD2 (6 bases). The CDR3 loop spans 15 amino acids. Trimming pared 2 bases from V and 2 bases from J, leaving 13 bases between. The germline V gene has CDR1 MGHRA and CDR2 YSYEKL. For the CDR3, the DNA is TGCGCCAGCAGCCAATTCTGGGGGGTGACCTACGAGCAGTACTTC. Protein sequence: CASSQFWGVTYEQYF.

This sequence joins TRBV29-1 and TRBJ1-1, with 9 bases matching TRBD1. The CDR3 sequence is 12 residues long. Germline lookup yields CDR1 SQVTM and CDR2 ANQGSEA. V lost 8 bases to trimming and J lost 3 bases; unmatched junction nucleotides: 4. In DNA form, the CDR3 reads TGCAGCACGCGACAGGGGGACACTGAAGCTTTCTTT. This sequence encodes CSTRQGDTEAFF.

The chain uses TRBV19 and TRBJ1-6; tentative D call: TRBD1 (5 bases). The CDR3 sequence is 16 residues long. Germline lookup yields CDR1 LNHDA and CDR2 SQIVND (reference sequence). The V and J ends lost 6 bases and 1 base respectively, with 13 bases between them. CDR3 residues: CASSPQGTSYNSPLHF. CDR3 bases: TGTGCCAGTAGCCCTCAGGGTACATCCTATAATTCACCCCTCCACTTT.

The chain recombines TRBV9 with TRBJ1-4, with D unresolved. Germline loops: CDR1 SGDLS, CDR2 YYNGEE. The CDR3 is made up of 12 amino acids. Trimming shortened V by 3 bases and J by 14 bases, and 14 bases separated the two germline ends. The CDR3 reads CASSASVGELFF. The CDR3 region has the DNA TGTGCCAGCAGCGCCTCCGTTGGAGAGCTGTTTTTT.

V and J are TRBV7-6 and TRBJ1-6, with no clear D. This CDR3 is 15 amino acids long. V lost 3 bases to trimming and J lost 4 bases, with 10 bases between them. Germline values: CDR1 SGHVS, CDR2 FNYEAQ. CDR3 protein: CASSLRSNYNSPLHF. In DNA, the CDR3 is TGTGCCAGCAGCTTGAGGTCGAATTATAATTCACCCCTCCACTTT. Using reference TRBV7-6 and TRBJ1-6 for the parts outside the CDR3, the full variable domain is GAGVSQSPRYKVTKRGQDVALRCDPISGHVSLYWYRQALGQGPEFLTYFNYEAQQDKSGLPNDRFSAERPEGSISTLTIQRTEQRDSAMYRCASSLRSNYNSPLHFGNGTRLTVT.

This chain links TRBV6-1 with TRBJ1-1; 9 nucleotides agree with TRBD1. V trimming: 3 bases; J trimming: 5 bases; junction bases outside the gene matches: 10. CDR1 and CDR2 from the germline V gene are MNHNS and SASEGT. The CDR3 spans 16 residues. The CDR3 nucleotides read TGTGCCAGCAGTGATTGGGACAGGGAGGGAAGGACTGAAGCTTTCTTT. This sequence encodes CASSDWDREGRTEAFF.

The chain employs TRBV28 and TRBJ1-5; 9 nucleotides align to TRBD1. This CDR3 is 15 amino acids long. V trimming: 5 bases; J trimming: 7 bases; junction bases outside the gene matches: 9. Per the germline V gene, CDR1 is MDHEN and CDR2 is SYDVKM. CDR3 residues: CASSHPGQGGQPQHF. In DNA, the CDR3 is TGTGCCAGCAGTCACCCGGGACAGGGTGGCCAGCCCCAGCATTTT.